This T cell receptor beta chain originates from a study of T-cell reconstitution after alpha-beta-depleted transplantation in children. It was with unique molecular identifiers that the TCRbeta library was prepared. MiXCR, run by TCRdb on the PCR reads, gives a single entry per CDR3 protein. The sample has approximately 650,000 distinct CDR3 sequences; about an eighth are singletons. Findings and caveats of the study: In some patients, recipient T cells and intrathymic progenitors surviving conditioning explained high day-60 diversity. From newly produced T cells came most of the T-cell counts and diversity one year after transplant. Alpha-beta T cells about two months after transplant reportedly derived from several hundred expanded graft clones.

This clonotype appeared a few times. The antigen is unknown. The CDR3 contains 15 residues. Germline loops: CDR1 SGHRS, CDR2 YFSETQ. Unmatched junction bases numbered 3, after V lost 2 bases and J lost 2 bases. The starting material was PBMCs, obtained before TCRalphabeta/CD19-depleted stem cell transplant. This receptor was taken from a girl aged 2 to 10 with congenital amegakaryocytic thrombocytopenia, due to receive a stem cell transplant. The rearrangement joins TRBV5-1 to TRBJ2-2; TRBD2 agrees at 7 bases. The CDR3 loop is CASSLQAGNTGELFF. CDR3 sequence (DNA): TGCGCCAGCAGCTTACAAGCGGGAAACACCGGGGAGCTGTTTTTT. The full variable domain, completed using reference TRBV5-1 and TRBJ2-2, is KAGVTQTPRYLIKTRGQQVTLSCSPISGHRSVSWYQQTPGQGLQFLFEYFSETQRNKGNFPGRFSGRQFSNSRSEMNVSTLELGDSALYLCASSLQAGNTGELFFGEGSRLTVL.